Listed here are 27 T cell receptor beta chains from one sample, sequenced in a study of blood T cell repertoires in COVID-19. Clones were read by immunoSEQ multiplex PCR, and TCRdb kept only the in-frame ones, dropping some. This table holds 250,000 to 300,000 clones, approximately 87% found once. The specimen sequenced was peripheral blood. The receptor set was obtained from a woman aged 25 to 39 with COVID-19, enrolled during active disease.

The V call is TRBV12-3 or TRBV12-4, the J call TRBJ2-7; 7 bases are shared with TRBD2. The CDR3 covers 13 residues. Trimming took 7 bases from V and 3 from J; bases not matched to a gene: 6. CDR3 region: CASTWEGSYEQYF. CDR3 bases: TGTGCCAGCACCTGGGAGGGCAGCTACGAGCAGTACTTC.

This chain connects TRBV11-2 to TRBJ2-3, with D possibly being TRBD2 (5 bases). This CDR3 is 15 amino acids long. Germline V gene lookup returns CDR1 SGHAT and CDR2 FQNNGV. V lost 5 bases, J lost 4 bases, and 16 bases lay in between. DNA of the CDR3: TGTGCCAGCAGCCCCGGATCGGTGAGGGCAGATACGCAGTATTTT. Encoded protein: CASSPGSVRADTQYF.

V and J are TRBV2 and TRBJ2-3; tentatively, D is TRBD2 (5 bases). The CDR3 sequence is 13 residues long. V dropped 5 bases and J dropped 2 bases, with 8 bases sitting between them. The germline V gene has CDR1 SNHLY and CDR2 FYNNEI. CDR3 protein: CASSLGLTDTQYF. The CDR3 nucleotides are TGTGCCAGCAGTCTTGGACTCACAGATACGCAGTATTTT.

The CDR3 here is CASSGGLWTLYF. The CDR3 DNA reads as TGTGCCAGCAGCGGGGGACTATGGACACTGTATTTT. V is TRBV13 and J is TRBJ2-3; 7 bases are shared with TRBD2. The V and J ends lost 5 bases and 14 bases, in that order; junction bases with no gene match: 10. CDR1 and CDR2 from the germline V gene are PRHDT and FYEKMQ (reference sequence). The length of the CDR3 is 12 residues.

With respect to this clone: The same CDR3 arises from other DNA sequences in this sample as well. V gene TRBV18 combines with J gene TRBJ1-1; D is perhaps TRBD1 (5 bases). V lost 0 bases, J lost 4 bases, and 6 bases lay in between. This CDR3 is built from 13 residues. Germline CDR1 KGHSH, CDR2 LQKENI. This CDR3 is CASSPPGGTEAFF. The CDR3 nucleotides read TGTGCCAGCTCACCACCGGGGGGCACTGAAGCTTTCTTT.

The CDR3 sequence: CASRRQSRSGVNYEQYF. In DNA, the CDR3 is TGCGCCAGCAGAAGACAGTCCCGGTCTGGGGTAAACTACGAGCAGTACTTC. V and J are TRBV10-2 and TRBJ2-7; D may be TRBD1 (5 bases). The CDR3 has 17 residues. Germline assignment: CDR1 WSHSY and CDR2 SAAADI. The V end lost 6 bases, the J end lost 3 bases, and 24 bases lay between the germline ends.

This clone came up once. The chain joins TRBV7-2 to TRBJ1-1; a possible D gene is TRBD1 (6 bases). The CDR3 covers 14 residues. CDR1 is SGHTA and CDR2 is FQGNSA in the germline V gene. The V end lost 0 bases, the J end lost 5 bases, and 10 bases lay between the germline ends. CDR3 loop: CASSLAGGITEAFF. Here the CDR3 DNA reads TGTGCCAGCAGCTTAGCTGGGGGCATTACTGAAGCTTTCTTT.

This rearrangement joins TRBV11-2 to TRBJ2-7; 9 bases agree with TRBD1. There are 14 residues in the CDR3. The germline V gene has CDR1 SGHAT and CDR2 FQNNGV. V was clipped by 3 bases and J by 5 bases; unmatched bases: 5. The CDR3 nucleotides read TGTGCCAGCAGCTTCGGGACAGGGCTACACGAGCAGTACTTC. Its translation: CASSFGTGLHEQYF.

J is TRBJ1-1 and V is TRBV10-3; 11 positions agree with TRBD1. With V trimmed by 4 bases and J by 4 bases, 5 bases remained unmatched. The length of the CDR3 is 15 residues. Germline loops: CDR1 ENHRY, CDR2 SYGVKD. CDR3 in DNA: TGTGCCATCAGTGTAACCGGGACAGGGGGCACTGAAGCTTTCTTT. Amino acids: CAISVTGTGGTEAFF.

V and J are TRBV6-5 and TRBJ1-1, with D perhaps matching TRBD1 (5 bases). Germline V gene data show CDR1 as MNHEY and CDR2 as SVGAGI. The V end was cut by 4 bases, the J end by 0 bases, with 9 bases between. CDR3 length: 14 residues. Here the CDR3 reads CASSWDSMNTEAFF. CDR3 in DNA: TGTGCCAGCAGTTGGGACTCTATGAACACTGAAGCTTTCTTT.

This clone was seen once. The chain links TRBV15 to TRBJ2-3; 7 nucleotides agree with TRBD1. The ends lost 0 bases at V and 1 base at J; junction bases unmatched: 7. Germline-derived CDR1 and CDR2 are LNHNV and YYDKDF (reference sequence). CDR3 length: 17 residues. CDR3 DNA: TGTGCCACCAGCAGAGATGGGACAGCCTGGGGCACAGATACGCAGTATTTT. It codes for CATSRDGTAWGTDTQYF.

This chain joins TRBV14 and TRBJ2-2, with a tentative D call TRBD1 (5 bases). Germline CDR1 is SGHDN and CDR2 is FVKESK. V lost 1 base, J lost 6 bases, and 15 bases lay in between. The CDR3 loop spans 16 amino acids. The CDR3 coding sequence is TGTGCCAGCAGCCAAGGGGGCAGTGGGGCGGCCGGGGAGCTGTTTTTT. Its protein is CASSQGGSGAAGELFF. The whole variable domain, filled in from reference TRBV14 and TRBJ2-2, reads EAGVTQFPSHSVIEKGQTVTLRCDPISGHDNLYWYRRVMGKEIKFLLHFVKESKQDESGMPNNRFLAERTGGTYSTLKVQPAELEDSGVYFCASSQGGSGAAGELFFGEGSRLTVL.

The chain combines TRBV6-2 or TRBV6-3 with TRBJ2-3, with a weak D call TRBD1 (6 bases). CDR3 length: 12 residues. Germline V gene sequence: CDR1 MNHEY, CDR2 SVGEGT. With 4 bases removed from V and 6 bases from J, the gap between germline ends came to 8 bases. In DNA form, the CDR3 reads TGTGCCAGCAGTTCCACAGGGGATACGCAGTATTTT. Its translation: CASSSTGDTQYF.

This sequence joins TRBV27 and TRBJ1-6; possibly TRBD1 for D (6 bases). CDR3 length: 13 amino acids. Per germline, CDR1 MNHEY and CDR2 SMNVEV (reference sequence). V dropped 0 bases and J dropped 14 bases, with 11 bases sitting between them. For the CDR3, the DNA is TGTGCCAGCAGTTTATCGATTTCAGGGGCCCTCCACTTT. Translation: CASSLSISGALHF.

V is TRBV29-1 and J is TRBJ1-2; 7 nucleotides match TRBD1. With 6 bases clipped from V and 3 bases from J, the junction kept 4 bases outside the gene matches. The germline V gene encodes CDR1 SQVTM and CDR2 ANQGSEA. The CDR3 loop spans 12 amino acids. The CDR3 DNA reads as TGCAGCGTCAACAGGGGTGACTATGGCTACACCTTC. Translated: CSVNRGDYGYTF. Full variable domain (remainder filled in from reference TRBV29-1 and TRBJ1-2): SAVISQKPSRDICQRGTSLTIQCQVDSQVTMMFWYRQQPGQSLTLIATANQGSEATYESGFVIDKFPISRPNLTFSTLTVSNMSPEDSSIYLCSVNRGDYGYTFGSGTRLTVV.

The chain combines TRBV10-3 with TRBJ2-1, with D possibly matching TRBD2 (5 bases). The CDR3 totals 14 residues. The germline gives CDR1 ENHRY, CDR2 SYGVKD. V was clipped by 0 bases and J by 9 bases, with 12 bases between them. CDR3 in amino acids: CAISESASQTEQFF. In nucleotides, the CDR3 is TGTGCCATCAGTGAGTCGGCTAGCCAGACTGAGCAGTTCTTC.

V usage is TRBV2 and J usage is TRBJ1-1; D is uncertain. The germline V gene has CDR1 SNHLY and CDR2 FYNNEI. The length of the CDR3 is 10 residues. The germline V and J ends were trimmed by 6 bases and 5 bases, with 4 bases remaining between them. In DNA form, the CDR3 reads TGTGCCAGCAGGGCTACTGAAGCTTTCTTT. It codes for CASRATEAFF.

The chain employs TRBV5-1 and TRBJ1-6; D gene ambiguous. Germline V lookup: CDR1 SGHRS, CDR2 YFSETQ. The CDR3 contains 15 residues. Trimming pared 2 bases from V and 6 bases from J, leaving 12 bases between. CDR3 protein: CASSFGGLGNSPLHF. In DNA, the CDR3 is TGCGCCAGCAGCTTCGGCGGGCTGGGTAATTCACCCCTCCACTTT.

V and J are TRBV7-9 and TRBJ1-1; 7 bases fit TRBD1. Germline V gene data show CDR1 as SEHNR and CDR2 as FQNEAQ (reference sequence). V shed 5 bases, J shed 0 bases, and the junction held 3 bases outside the gene matches. This CDR3 is 14 amino acids long. DNA of the CDR3: TGTGCCAGCAGCCGACAGGGCATGAACACTGAAGCTTTCTTT. Translation gives CASSRQGMNTEAFF.

CDR3 in amino acids: CASPQGTSTEAFF. In DNA form, the CDR3 reads TGTGCCAGCCCGCAGGGAACTTCCACTGAAGCTTTCTTT. V is TRBV6-5 and J is TRBJ1-1; D may be TRBD1 (5 bases). CDR1 is MNHEY and CDR2 is SVGAGI in the germline V gene. The CDR3 runs to 13 residues. Between the trimmed V and J ends, which lost 8 bases and 4 bases, there was a span of 14 bases.

This chain joins TRBV6-2 or TRBV6-3 and TRBJ2-3, with 15 bases identical to TRBD2. Trimming removed 5 bases from V and 5 bases from J; junction bases left unmatched: 5. This CDR3 region has 16 residues. Germline CDR1 reads MNHEY; CDR2 reads SVGEGT. CDR3 coding DNA: TGTGCCAGCAGTGGACTAGCGGGGGGGCCCGTAGATACGCAGTATTTT. Encoded protein: CASSGLAGGPVDTQYF.

The chain carries TRBV27 and TRBJ1-5; D possibly corresponds to TRBD1 (6 bases). This CDR3 comprises 19 residues. The V end was cut by 6 bases, the J end by 5 bases, with 29 bases between. Germline V gene data show CDR1 as MNHEY and CDR2 as SMNVEV (reference sequence). The CDR3 DNA follows: TGTGCCAGCAGCTTCGTGAGTTCGGTGGGGGCAACACCCTATCAGCCCCAGCATTTT. Its protein is CASSFVSSVGATPYQPQHF.

The chain couples TRBV6-5 to TRBJ2-7; TRBD1 might be the D (6 bases). The germline V and J ends were trimmed by 4 bases and 2 bases, with 15 bases remaining between them. CDR1 and CDR2 (germline): MNHEY, SVGAGI. The CDR3 is made up of 15 amino acids. In DNA form, the CDR3 reads TGTGCCAGCAGTTCGACAGGTTTACCCCCCTACGAGCAGTACTTC. This sequence encodes CASSSTGLPPYEQYF.

A single count supports this clone. This sequence joins TRBV28 and TRBJ2-7, with D possibly being TRBD2 (6 bases). The CDR3 is 15 amino acids. CDR1 is MDHEN and CDR2 is SYDVKM in the germline V gene. The ends were cut back, 5 bases at V and 7 bases at J, with 21 bases in the middle. CDR3 DNA sequence: TGTGCCAGCAGTAACTCTCCCGGGGGTTTGGGGGAGCAGTACTTC. Translating it yields CASSNSPGGLGEQYF.

The rearrangement links TRBV3-1 (or the pseudogene TRBV3-2) to TRBJ2-6; D gene ambiguous. CDR1 and CDR2 from the germline V gene are LGHDT and YNNKEL (reference sequence). The CDR3 runs to 16 residues. The V and J ends lost 1 base and 1 base respectively, with 8 bases between them. CDR3 sequence (DNA): TGTGCCAGCAGCCAAGCGCGAATTTCTGGGGCCAACGTCCTGACTTTC. Translation: CASSQARISGANVLTF.

Details on this clone: At one end the junction does not follow the germline gene, possibly because of a read error. The rearrangement joins TRBV20-1 to TRBJ2-3; D may be TRBD1 (6 bases). This CDR3 is 11 amino acids long. CDR1 is DFQATT and CDR2 is SNEGSKA in the germline V gene (reference sequence). The CDR3 region is CSANRGWAGDF. CDR3 in DNA: TGCAGTGCTAATAGGGGATGGGCAGGGGATTTT.

The chain is built from TRBV29-1 and TRBJ1-1, with a tentative D call TRBD1 (6 bases). V dropped 1 base and J dropped 6 bases, with 15 bases sitting between them. The CDR3 is 14 amino acids. Germline values: CDR1 SQVTM, CDR2 ANQGSEA. CDR3 DNA sequence: TGCAGCGTTGAAGGATTAGGGGGATTTGCTGAAGCTTTCTTT. It encodes CSVEGLGGFAEAFF.